Presented here are 20 T cell receptor beta chains from one specimen sequenced in a study of T-cell memory formation after mild COVID-19 (dated by TCRdb to about 2021). The library was obtained by 5' RACE. Reads for this sample came from an Illumina NovaSeq 6000. The public reads were reanalyzed by TCRdb: fastp trimming at Q25, MiXCR alignment, in-frame beta chains only. Rows matching on CDR3 protein sequence are summarized as one entry with the most common DNA and genes. For this sample the table gives 400,000 to 500,000 distinct CDR3 sequences, of which roughly 20% were detected only once. Of the sample, approximately 8.4% is held by the ten largest clones. The sequenced sample was PBMCs or a T cell subset sorted from them (not recorded which). These receptor sequences come from an adult woman who had mild COVID-19 (a few samples of this study predate the infection). The sample titles of this study are shuffled in the database, so cell type and time point are left out; the donor was told from shared clones.

This clonotype was seen ten or more times. The CDR3 DNA sequence: TGTGCCATCAGTATGACAGCAGATCAGCCCCAGCATTTT. This translates into CAISMTADQPQHF. The chain uses TRBV10-3 and TRBJ1-5; D might be TRBD1 (5 bases). The CDR3 is 13 amino acids. Germline V gives CDR1 ENHRY, CDR2 SYGVKD. Trimming stripped 5 bases from V and 5 bases from J, with 10 bases between.

This clonotype was picked up a small number of times. The chain recombines TRBV9 with TRBJ2-3, with TRBD2 matching 8 bases. The CDR3 has 16 amino acids. Germline-derived CDR1 and CDR2 are SGDLS and YYNGEE. V gave up 0 bases and J gave up 0 bases; unmatched junction bases: 3. CDR3 in amino acids: CASSVGSGASTDTQYF. CDR3 in DNA: TGTGCCAGCAGCGTAGGTAGCGGGGCCAGCACAGATACGCAGTATTTT.

This clonotype was seen only a few times. The CDR3 DNA reads TGTGCCAGCAGCCCGCAGGGGCTGGGCTACACCTTC. Protein product: CASSPQGLGYTF. The chain couples TRBV9 to TRBJ1-2; D may be TRBD1 (6 bases). Germline CDR1 is SGDLS and CDR2 is YYNGEE. The CDR3 length is 12 residues. The ends were cut back, 4 bases at V and 8 bases at J, with 12 bases in the middle.

A few counts support this clonotype. The V gene is TRBV6-6, the J gene TRBJ2-4; D tentatively reads TRBD1 or TRBD2 (5 bases each). CDR3 size: 14 residues. CDR1 and CDR2 (germline): MNHNY, SVGAGI (reference sequence). V was cut by 2 bases and J by 0 bases, with 5 bases left in between. The CDR3 coding sequence is TGTGCCAGCAGTTACGGGGGAGCCAAAAACATTCAGTACTTC. Its protein is CASSYGGAKNIQYF.

This clonotype turned up a few times. The CDR3 coding sequence is TGTGCCAGCAGCAAAGAAGGGGAGAACACTGAAGCTTTCTTT. Its protein product is CASSKEGENTEAFF. The J gene is TRBJ1-1, the V gene TRBV9, with a tentative D call TRBD1 (5 bases). The germline V and J ends were trimmed by 4 bases and 1 base, with 11 bases remaining between them. Per germline, CDR1 SGDLS and CDR2 YYNGEE. This CDR3 has 14 amino acids. Drawing the rest from reference TRBV9 and TRBJ1-1, the complete variable domain is DSGVTQTPKHLITATGQRVTLRCSPRSGDLSVYWYQQSLDQGLQFLIQYYNGEERAKGNILERFSAQQFPDLHSELNLSSLELGDSALYFCASSKEGENTEAFFGQGTRLTVV.

This clonotype was seen a handful of times. The chain joins TRBV7-9 to TRBJ1-1, with D tentatively TRBD1 (6 bases). The V end was cut by 5 bases, the J end by 0 bases, with 10 bases between. Germline V gene sequence: CDR1 SEHNR, CDR2 FQNEAQ (reference sequence). The CDR3 contains 14 residues. The CDR3 nucleotides are TGTGCCAGCAGCCGTAGACAGGTGAACACTGAAGCTTTCTTT. Translated: CASSRRQVNTEAFF. The entire variable domain, with the rest obtained from reference TRBV7-9 and TRBJ1-1, is as follows: DTGVSQNPRHKITKRGQNVTFRCDPISEHNRLYWYRQTLGQGPEFLTYFQNEAQLEKSRLLSDRFSAERPKGSFSTLEIQRTEQGDSAMYLCASSRRQVNTEAFFGQGTRLTVV.

The chain couples TRBV27 to TRBJ1-1; possibly TRBD1 for D (6 bases). CDR1 and CDR2 (germline): MNHEY, SMNVEV (reference sequence). With 1 base removed from V and 10 bases from J, the gap between germline ends came to 13 bases. The CDR3 is made up of 13 amino acids. The CDR3 protein is CASSLLGGSGAFF. DNA of the CDR3: TGTGCCAGCAGTTTATTAGGGGGGAGCGGAGCTTTCTTT.

The genes are TRBV23-1 and TRBJ1-4; D not certain. TRBV23-1 qualifies as an ORF whose function is uncertain. The CDR3 runs to 14 residues. Trimming shortened V by 4 bases and J by 9 bases, and 15 bases separated the two germline ends. The CDR3 spells CASSRITWVKKLFF. CDR3 DNA: TGCGCCAGCAGTCGAATAACCTGGGTCAAAAAACTGTTTTTT.

This sequence joins TRBV2 and TRBJ2-3; 7 positions match TRBD1. Germline V gene sequence: CDR1 SNHLY, CDR2 FYNNEI. V was clipped by 5 bases and J by 2 bases; unmatched bases: 7. The CDR3 is 15 amino acids. The CDR3 region is CASSSPGTATDTQYF. The DNA of the CDR3 is TGTGCCAGCAGTAGTCCCGGGACAGCCACAGATACGCAGTATTTT.

The sample holds a few counts of this clonotype. The V call is TRBV7-9, the J call TRBJ2-3, with TRBD1 as a possible D gene (6 bases). CDR1 and CDR2 from the germline V gene are SEHNR and FQNEAQ (reference sequence). The CDR3 consists of 16 residues. V dropped 5 bases and J dropped 3 bases, with 18 bases sitting between them. As DNA, the CDR3 is TGTGCCAGCAGCCCGACAACAGGGAGCACTACAGATACGCAGTATTTT. Translating it yields CASSPTTGSTTDTQYF.

The sample holds a few counts of this clonotype. The V call is TRBV20-1, the J call TRBJ2-3; tentatively, D is TRBD2 (6 bases). The CDR3 has 12 residues. V lost 3 bases, J lost 5 bases, and 9 bases lay in between. Germline values: CDR1 DFQATT, CDR2 SNEGSKA (reference sequence). The CDR3 DNA follows: TGCAGTGCTAGGGGGACTCTAGATACGCAGTATTTT. Its protein product is CSARGTLDTQYF.

This sequence joins TRBV19 and TRBJ1-1; D may be TRBD1 (6 bases). The germline V and J ends were trimmed by 3 bases and 4 bases, with 9 bases remaining between them. Germline V lookup: CDR1 LNHDA, CDR2 SQIVND (reference sequence). The CDR3 spans 13 residues. The CDR3 spells CASSMARGTEAFF. In DNA, the CDR3 is TGTGCCAGTAGTATGGCCAGGGGCACTGAAGCTTTCTTT.

V gene TRBV5-1 combines with J gene TRBJ1-1; D unclear. Trimming removed 0 bases at V and 1 base at J, with 10 bases between. The CDR3 is 15 amino acids. CDR1 and CDR2 from the germline V gene are SGHRS and YFSETQ. The CDR3 nucleotides read TGCGCCAGCAGCTTGGACGACCCTTCGAACACTGAAGCTTTCTTT. This sequence encodes CASSLDDPSNTEAFF.

This rearrangement joins TRBV5-1 to TRBJ2-3, with 7 bases matching TRBD2. The CDR3 is made up of 17 amino acids. Germline CDR1 and CDR2: SGHRS and YFSETQ. The ends lost 2 bases at V and 2 bases at J; junction bases unmatched: 11. The CDR3 region has the DNA TGCGCCAGCAGCTTTGATTTGAGCGGGACCCTCACAGATACGCAGTATTTT. Translated, it gives CASSFDLSGTLTDTQYF.

The chain uses TRBV7-9 and TRBJ1-6; D not resolved. Per the germline V gene, CDR1 is SEHNR and CDR2 is FQNEAQ (reference sequence). V lost 4 bases and J lost 5, with 12 bases in between. The CDR3 has 15 amino acids. The CDR3 loop reads CASSSKGKDNSPLHF. The CDR3, as DNA: TGTGCCAGCAGCTCGAAGGGTAAAGATAATTCACCCCTCCACTTT. Full variable domain (remainder filled in from reference TRBV7-9 and TRBJ1-6): DTGVSQNPRHKITKRGQNVTFRCDPISEHNRLYWYRQTLGQGPEFLTYFQNEAQLEKSRLLSDRFSAERPKGSFSTLEIQRTEQGDSAMYLCASSSKGKDNSPLHFGNGTRLTVT.

This chain uses TRBV9 with TRBJ1-1, with D unresolved. The CDR3 sequence is 14 residues long. V dropped 3 bases and J dropped 9 bases, with 18 bases sitting between them. Germline V gives CDR1 SGDLS, CDR2 YYNGEE. The CDR3 region has the DNA TGTGCCAGCAGCGCCAGTTCTTTCTTAGGTCAAGCTTTCTTT. Its protein is CASSASSFLGQAFF.

This clonotype was counted only a few times. The chain uses TRBV12-3 or TRBV12-4 and TRBJ2-1; 10 positions match TRBD2. Trimming at V came to 4 bases and at J to 8 bases, leaving 5 bases not matched to a gene. The CDR3 extends over 14 amino acids. CDR3 protein: CASSSSGSFDEQFF. CDR3 DNA: TGTGCCAGCAGTTCTAGCGGGAGTTTCGATGAGCAGTTCTTC.

The genes are TRBV27 and TRBJ1-5; 8 bases agree with TRBD1. The CDR3 contains 16 residues. J gave up 5 bases and V 1 base, and 7 bases lay outside the gene matches. Germline V gives CDR1 MNHEY, CDR2 SMNVEV (reference sequence). The CDR3 DNA follows: TGTGCCAGCAGTTTATTCGCAGGGGGCGCGCATCAGCCCCAGCATTTT. Its protein product is CASSLFAGGAHQPQHF.

The chain has TRBV11-3 and TRBJ2-2; 9 bases map to TRBD2. The germline V gene encodes CDR1 SGHNT and CDR2 YENEEA. CDR3 length equals 16 residues. Trimming removed 2 bases from V and 8 bases from J; junction bases left unmatched: 9. The CDR3 protein is CASSLQASGVQGELFF. The CDR3 DNA sequence: TGTGCCAGCAGCTTACAGGCTAGCGGGGTCCAAGGGGAGCTGTTTTTT. The entire variable domain, with the rest obtained from reference TRBV11-3 and TRBJ2-2, is as follows: EAGVVQSPRYKIIEKKQPVAFWCNPISGHNTLYWYLQNLGQGPELLIRYENEEAVDDSQLPKDRFSAERLKGVDSTLKIQPAELGDSAVYLCASSLQASGVQGELFFGEGSRLTVL.

This chain connects TRBV12-3 or TRBV12-4 to TRBJ2-1; a possible D gene is TRBD1 (6 bases). Trimming took off 3 bases at V and 7 bases at J, with 16 bases between the two ends. The CDR3 has 15 residues. CDR3 residues: CASSFDGGKGNEQFF. CDR3 nucleotide sequence: TGTGCCAGCAGTTTTGATGGGGGCAAAGGGAATGAGCAGTTCTTC.